These 21 T cell receptor beta chains were sequenced from one sample in a study of OX40 agonist ivuxolimab in advanced cancers. Produced via immunoSEQ multiplex PCR; TCRdb's table is partial and in-frame only. The sample consists of 70,000 to 95,000 clones, 90% to 95% of them appearing once. Specimen: CD4+ or CD8+ T cells sorted from blood, collected in a trial of the OX40 agonist ivuxolimab. The origin of the receptors is an adult with an advanced solid tumor such as melanoma, head and neck, liver or kidney cancer.

The chain has TRBV30 and TRBJ1-5; 7 bases line up with TRBD1. Germline lookup yields CDR1 GTSNPN and CDR2 SVGIG (reference sequence). After removal of 0 bases from V and 0 bases from J, the junction contained 8 bases not matched to a gene. The CDR3 spans 17 residues. The CDR3 nucleotides are TGTGCCTGGAGTGTACTCCGGGACAGCTATAGCAATCAGCCCCAGCATTTT. As protein: CAWSVLRDSYSNQPQHF.

The chain employs TRBV6-5 and TRBJ2-7; no firm D call. V lost 6 bases and J 7 bases, leaving 13 bases between the germline ends. This CDR3 comprises 12 residues. CDR1 is MNHEY, CDR2 SVGAGI, per germline. The CDR3 nucleotides read TGTGCCAGCAGCCATTTGAGGAGTGAGCAGTACTTC. It codes for CASSHLRSEQYF.

The rearrangement joins TRBV5-1 to TRBJ1-2; the match to TRBD1 covers 7 bases. The V segment lost 0 bases and the J segment 4 bases; nucleotides outside the gene matches: 6. Germline loops: CDR1 SGHRS, CDR2 YFSETQ. The CDR3 sequence is 15 residues long. The CDR3 nucleotides read TGCGCCAGCAGCTTGGGACAGGGAGTTGGCTATGGCTACACCTTC. It is translated as CASSLGQGVGYGYTF.

The chain uses TRBV19 and TRBJ2-7; D not resolved. Germline CDR1 is LNHDA and CDR2 is SQIVND (reference sequence). The CDR3 has 14 amino acids. V shed 7 bases and J shed 0 bases, with 13 bases lying between them. The CDR3: CASNGGALSYEQYF. The CDR3 DNA is TGTGCCAGTAACGGTGGAGCCCTCTCCTACGAGCAGTACTTC.

This clone was detected once. This chain joins TRBV11-3 and TRBJ2-5; D is unresolved. Germline assignment: CDR1 SGHNT and CDR2 YENEEA. The V gene lost 2 bases and the J gene lost 2 bases, with 15 bases spanning the gap. The CDR3 is made up of 16 amino acids. In nucleotides, the CDR3 is TGTGCCAGCAGCTTATCGGTGATGGCCACTCAAGAGACCCAGTACTTC. Protein product: CASSLSVMATQETQYF. The whole variable domain, remainder taken from reference TRBV11-3 and TRBJ2-5, is EAGVVQSPRYKIIEKKQPVAFWCNPISGHNTLYWYLQNLGQGPELLIRYENEEAVDDSQLPKDRFSAERLKGVDSTLKIQPAELGDSAVYLCASSLSVMATQETQYFGPGTRLLVL.

This clone was seen a single time. This chain joins TRBV23-1 and TRBJ2-5; weak D call: TRBD1 (6 bases). TRBV23-1 is annotated as an ORF whose role is uncertain. The germline V and J ends were trimmed by 4 bases and 4 bases, with 16 bases remaining between them. The CDR3 covers 15 residues. Here the CDR3 DNA reads TGCGCCAGCAGTCCGATTAACAGGGATTTAGAGACCCAGTACTTC. This translates into CASSPINRDLETQYF.

The CDR3 DNA reads as TGTGCCTGGAGTAGCGGAAACACCGGGGAGCTGTTTTTT. This encodes CAWSSGNTGELFF. V and J are TRBV30 and TRBJ2-2, with D tentatively TRBD2 (5 bases). CDR3 length: 13 amino acids. V dropped 2 bases and J dropped 2 bases, with 6 bases sitting between them. Germline V gene data show CDR1 as GTSNPN and CDR2 as SVGIG (reference sequence).

This chain links TRBV11-2 with TRBJ1-2; D remains ambiguous. CDR3 size: 14 residues. The ends were cut back, 0 bases at V and 2 bases at J, with 7 bases in the middle. CDR1 and CDR2 (germline): SGHAT, FQNNGV. The CDR3 is CASSLDRLNYGYTF. CDR3 DNA: TGTGCCAGCAGCTTAGACAGATTAAACTATGGCTACACCTTC. The full variable domain, in which reference TRBV11-2 and TRBJ1-2 provide the parts outside the CDR3, is EAGVAQSPRYKIIEKRQSVAFWCNPISGHATLYWYQQILGQGPKLLIQFQNNGVVDDSQLPKDRFSAERLKGVDSTLKIQPAKLEDSAVYLCASSLDRLNYGYTFGSGTRLTVV.

The rearrangement joins TRBV4-1 to TRBJ2-3, with D maybe TRBD1 (5 bases). Germline V gene sequence: CDR1 MGHRA, CDR2 YSYEKL. The CDR3 loop spans 15 amino acids. The V gene lost 4 bases and the J gene lost 8 bases, with 19 bases spanning the gap. CDR3 in amino acids: CASSPRASGFGTQYF. The CDR3, as DNA: TGCGCCAGCAGCCCCAGAGCTTCAGGGTTCGGTACGCAGTATTTT.

The rearrangement uses TRBV5-6 and TRBJ1-1; D call uncertain. Trimming removed 3 bases at V and 1 base at J, with 13 bases between. Germline V CDR1 and CDR2: SGHDT, YYEEEE. The CDR3 is made up of 15 amino acids. Written as DNA, the CDR3 is TGTGCCAGCAGCTCCTCGGCGACACGGAACACTGAAGCTTTCTTT. It yields the protein CASSSSATRNTEAFF.

This chain joins TRBV28 and TRBJ1-2; D is possibly TRBD1 (5 bases). CDR3 length: 12 amino acids. Trimming took 6 bases from V and 8 from J, leaving 13 bases between them. Germline-derived CDR1 and CDR2 are MDHEN and SYDVKM. The CDR3 reads CASSTAGTGYTF. CDR3 DNA: TGTGCCAGCAGCACTGCCGGGACGGGCTACACCTTC.

The chain has TRBV29-1 and TRBJ2-7, with 9 nucleotides matching TRBD1. The CDR3 sequence is 13 residues long. Germline values: CDR1 SQVTM, CDR2 ANQGSEA. The V and J ends lost 5 bases and 4 bases, in that order; junction bases with no gene match: 6. The CDR3 here is CSVQLTGGYEQYF. CDR3 bases: TGCAGCGTTCAGTTGACAGGGGGGTACGAGCAGTACTTC.

The rearrangement links TRBV12-5 to TRBJ2-7; D may be TRBD1 (6 bases). Trimming left V 6 bases short and J 9 bases short, with 18 bases between. This CDR3 comprises 13 residues. The germline V gene encodes CDR1 LGHNT and CDR2 FRNRAP. The CDR3: CASGPSGGTRQYF. DNA of the CDR3: TGTGCTAGTGGCCCCTCTGGGGGCACCCGGCAGTACTTC.

The V and J genes are TRBV6-6 and TRBJ2-7; D remains ambiguous. V lost 6 bases, J lost 9 bases, and 18 bases lay in between. CDR1 is MNHNY and CDR2 is SVGAGI in the germline V gene (reference sequence). The CDR3 loop spans 13 amino acids. The CDR3, as DNA: TGTGCCAGCAGCCCTAACCCCTCAGCTAGGCAGTACTTC. Its protein is CASSPNPSARQYF.

V is TRBV5-5 and J is TRBJ2-6, with TRBD1 matching over 8 bases. CDR3 length: 18 residues. The V and J ends lost 1 base and 1 base, in that order; junction bases with no gene match: 7. Germline CDR1 is SGHKS and CDR2 is YYEKEE (reference sequence). The CDR3 region has the DNA TGTGCCAGCAGCTTGAGGGCAGGGGGCAAGTCTGGGGCCAACGTCCTGACTTTC. Translation gives CASSLRAGGKSGANVLTF.

This chain joins TRBV9 and TRBJ2-1; no reliable D call. The V and J ends lost 0 bases and 6 bases respectively, with 7 bases between them. Germline values: CDR1 SGDLS, CDR2 YYNGEE. The CDR3 has 13 residues. CDR3 DNA sequence: TGTGCCAGCAGCGTAGCGTCGGGCAATGAGCAGTTCTTC. Residues: CASSVASGNEQFF.

This chain connects TRBV6-1 to TRBJ1-1, with D unresolved. Germline CDR1 MNHNS, CDR2 SASEGT. V shed 5 bases and J shed 8 bases, with 9 bases lying between them. This CDR3 comprises 11 residues. CDR3 in amino acids: CASSTPVEAFF. The CDR3 DNA follows: TGTGCCAGCAGTACGCCCGTGGAAGCTTTCTTT.

This chain connects TRBV5-1 to TRBJ1-1; unclear D gene. Looked up from germline, CDR1 is SGHRS and CDR2 is YFSETQ. Trimming shortened V by 3 bases and J by 6 bases, and 9 bases separated the two germline ends. This CDR3 is built from 12 residues. The CDR3 loop reads CASSWDRSEAFF. DNA for the CDR3: TGCGCCAGCAGCTGGGATCGGTCTGAAGCTTTCTTT.

The chain carries TRBV11-2 and TRBJ1-1, with 8 bases fitting TRBD1. V lost 5 bases to trimming and J lost 4 bases; unmatched junction nucleotides: 6. The CDR3 is 14 amino acids. Germline values: CDR1 SGHAT, CDR2 FQNNGV. The CDR3 region is CASSPQGAGTEAFF. The CDR3 bases are TGTGCCAGCAGCCCCCAGGGGGCTGGCACTGAAGCTTTCTTT.

The chain has TRBV6-1 and TRBJ2-3, with 11 bases matching TRBD2. V was pared by 1 base and J by 11 bases, with 8 bases of the junction left unmatched. The CDR3 has 15 amino acids. Germline-derived CDR1 and CDR2 are MNHNS and SASEGT. The CDR3 loop reads CASSEVTSGRGRQYF. The CDR3 bases are TGTGCCAGCAGTGAAGTTACTAGCGGGAGAGGGAGGCAGTATTTT.

The rearrangement uses TRBV18 and TRBJ2-4, with 7 bases that match TRBD2. The CDR3 covers 13 residues. CDR1 is KGHSH and CDR2 is LQKENI in the germline V gene. V lost 1 base and J lost 13; bases outside the gene matches: 7. CDR3 nucleotides: TGTGCCAGCTCACCACGGGCCAGGGAGGGACAGTACTTC. Translating it yields CASSPRAREGQYF.